One sample yielded the 20 T cell receptor beta chains listed below, sequenced in a study of T cell responses to AZD1222 COVID-19 vaccine. Produced via immunoSEQ multiplex PCR; TCRdb's table is partial and in-frame only. The sample includes some 81,000 clones, around 85% of them seen just once. Sequenced here: peripheral blood, sampled 28 days after the second AZD1222 dose. These receptors originate from an adult who received the AZD1222 COVID-19 vaccine.

The chain combines TRBV6-5 with TRBJ1-5, with D possibly TRBD1 on 5 matching bases. Germline CDR1 and CDR2: MNHEY and SVGAGI. The CDR3 consists of 15 residues. Trimming took off 2 bases at V and 3 bases at J, with 11 bases between the two ends. CDR3 in DNA: TGTGCCAGCAGTTACGGCGGGGGACTCAATCAGCCCCAGCATTTT. It codes for CASSYGGGLNQPQHF.

The chain uses TRBV30 and TRBJ2-5; the match to TRBD1 covers 7 bases. Per the germline V gene, CDR1 is GTSNPN and CDR2 is SVGIG (reference sequence). J lost 4 bases, V lost 2 bases, and 7 bases had no gene match. The CDR3 contains 14 residues. The CDR3 loop reads CAWSFQGVAETQYF. The CDR3 region has the DNA TGTGCCTGGAGTTTTCAGGGGGTTGCAGAGACCCAGTACTTC.

The DNA for the CDR3 is TGTGCCAGCAGGGACAGCGAATGGGAGACCCAGTACTTC. It specifies CASRDSEWETQYF. V and J are TRBV6-5 and TRBJ2-5, with a tentative D call TRBD1 (6 bases). Trimming removed 6 bases at V and 5 bases at J, with 13 bases between. Germline V gives CDR1 MNHEY, CDR2 SVGAGI. CDR3 length: 13 residues.

In the case of this clone: At one of its ends the junction is not consistent with the germline gene, which may arise from a read error. CDR3 sequence (DNA): TGTGCCTGGAACCTAGACCGACAGGGGGCGCTCCGCTTC. Its protein is CAWNLDRQGALRF. The rearrangement uses TRBV30 and TRBJ1-2, with 10 bases fitting TRBD1. Germline loops: CDR1 GTSNPN, CDR2 SVGIG (reference sequence). The CDR3 is made up of 13 amino acids.

This clone came up once. The V gene is TRBV6-2 or TRBV6-3, the J gene TRBJ2-5; 8 nucleotides agree with TRBD2. CDR3 size: 15 residues. Germline loops: CDR1 MNHEY, CDR2 SVGEGT. V was clipped by 7 bases and J by 4 bases; unmatched bases: 11. Here the CDR3 DNA reads TGTGCCAGCACCCCCCTTGCTGCGGGAGGAGAGACCCAGTACTTC. It translates to CASTPLAAGGETQYF.

The rearrangement uses TRBV5-4 and TRBJ2-2; D is ambiguous. CDR1 is SGHNT and CDR2 is YYREEE in the germline V gene (reference sequence). The V end was cut by 4 bases, the J end by 4 bases, with 11 bases between. CDR3 length equals 14 residues. The CDR3 here is CASSIALPTGELFF. The CDR3 DNA follows: TGTGCCAGCAGCATTGCACTCCCCACCGGGGAGCTGTTTTTT.

The CDR3 coding sequence is TGCGCCAGCAGCTTAATGGGAGGGCTCGACACCGGGGAGCTGTTTTTT. Its translation: CASSLMGGLDTGELFF. This sequence joins TRBV5-1 and TRBJ2-2, with TRBD2 identical over 7 bases. Germline trimming cut 2 bases from V and 3 bases from J; bases unmatched to any gene: 7. Germline CDR1 and CDR2: SGHRS and YFSETQ. This CDR3 has 16 residues.

CDR3 DNA sequence: TGTGCCAGCGGGACAGGGTATGGCTACACCTTC. Amino acids: CASGTGYGYTF. V usage is TRBV27 and J usage is TRBJ1-2; 9 bases align to TRBD1. V lost 8 bases and J lost 5; bases outside the gene matches: 0. CDR1 MNHEY and CDR2 SMNVEV come from the germline V gene (reference sequence). The CDR3 is 11 residues long.

This chain links TRBV4-3 with TRBJ1-5, with no clear D. The V end was cut by 1 base, the J end by 7 bases, with 11 bases between. Germline V gene lookup returns CDR1 LGHNA and CDR2 YSLEER. The CDR3 has 14 amino acids. CDR3: CASSQGGTDQPQHF. As DNA, the CDR3 is TGCGCCAGCAGCCAAGGGGGAACAGACCAGCCCCAGCATTTT.

The chain uses TRBV28 and TRBJ1-5; D call uncertain. Looked up from germline, CDR1 is MDHEN and CDR2 is SYDVKM. There are 15 residues in the CDR3. The V end lost 2 bases, the J end lost 0 bases, and 8 bases lay between the germline ends. The CDR3 is CASSLSSFSNQPQHF. The DNA of the CDR3 is TGTGCCAGCAGTTTAAGCAGTTTTAGCAATCAGCCCCAGCATTTT.

This clone turned up a few times. This chain joins TRBV5-1 and TRBJ2-1, with TRBD1 identical over 8 bases. Germline trimming cut 2 bases from V and 7 bases from J; bases unmatched to any gene: 8. Per the germline V gene, CDR1 is SGHRS and CDR2 is YFSETQ. The CDR3 is made up of 15 amino acids. CDR3: CASSFRQGPGNEQFF. The CDR3 coding sequence is TGCGCCAGCAGCTTTCGACAGGGGCCGGGGAATGAGCAGTTCTTC.

The rearrangement uses TRBV7-8 and TRBJ2-7, with D possibly called TRBD1 or TRBD2 (5 bases each). CDR3 length equals 15 residues. V was trimmed by 4 bases and J by 7 bases, leaving 20 bases between them. CDR1 and CDR2 from the germline V gene are SGHVS and FQNEAQ. In DNA, the CDR3 is TGTGCCAGCAGCTACGGGACGGATATTTTTGGGGAGCAGTACTTC. This encodes CASSYGTDIFGEQYF. Variable domain in full (rest from reference TRBV7-8 and TRBJ2-7): GAGVSQSPRYKVAKRGQDVALRCDPISGHVSLFWYQQALGQGPEFLTYFQNEAQLDKSGLPSDRFFAERPEGSVSTLKIQRTQQEDSAVYLCASSYGTDIFGEQYFGPGTRLTVT.

The gene calls are TRBV29-1 and TRBJ2-7; D might be TRBD2 (6 bases). V was clipped by 1 base and J by 4 bases, with 14 bases between them. The CDR3 sequence is 14 residues long. Per germline, CDR1 SQVTM and CDR2 ANQGSEA. CDR3 sequence: CSVEVGQEGYEQYF. CDR3 bases: TGCAGCGTTGAAGTGGGGCAGGAGGGGTACGAGCAGTACTTC.

The sample holds a few counts of this clone. The J gene is TRBJ1-6, the V gene TRBV7-9, with a possible D match to TRBD1 (5 bases). V was trimmed by 7 bases and J by 5 bases, leaving 12 bases between them. Germline CDR1 reads SEHNR; CDR2 reads FQNEAQ (reference sequence). CDR3 size: 14 residues. DNA for the CDR3: TGTGCCAGCACCCCCTGGGGGGATAATTCACCCCTCCACTTT. The encoded protein is CASTPWGDNSPLHF.

The V call is TRBV28, the J call TRBJ1-4, with D uncertain. CDR3 size: 14 residues. CDR1 MDHEN and CDR2 SYDVKM come from the germline V gene. V gave up 3 bases and J gave up 7 bases, with 12 bases separating them. As DNA, the CDR3 is TGTGCCAGCAGTTTTTATCTCAAGGGTGAAAAACTGTTTTTT. Its protein is CASSFYLKGEKLFF.

The chain links TRBV28 to TRBJ2-7; D unclear. The ends were cut back, 5 bases at V and 4 bases at J, with 3 bases in the middle. The CDR3 contains 10 residues. Germline V gene data show CDR1 as MDHEN and CDR2 as SYDVKM. CDR3 loop: CASSEYEQYF. The CDR3 DNA reads as TGTGCCAGCAGTGAGTACGAGCAGTACTTC.

This sequence joins TRBV6-5 and TRBJ2-7; TRBD2 agrees at 7 bases. The CDR3 spans 14 residues. V gave up 7 bases and J gave up 2 bases; unmatched junction bases: 8. Germline CDR1 is MNHEY and CDR2 is SVGAGI. The CDR3 nucleotides read TGTGCCAGCACCAAGACGGGAGGCCCCTACGAGCAGTACTTC. Translating it yields CASTKTGGPYEQYF.

The chain uses TRBV10-3 and TRBJ1-2, with a tentative D call TRBD1 (6 bases). The V gene lost 5 bases and the J gene lost 8 bases, with 18 bases spanning the gap. The germline V gene encodes CDR1 ENHRY and CDR2 SYGVKD. This CDR3 has 14 residues. The CDR3 region is CAISPWTATTGYTF. Here the CDR3 DNA reads TGTGCCATCAGTCCTTGGACAGCCACTACAGGCTACACCTTC.

The chain has TRBV28 and TRBJ1-4; no clear D. The CDR3 covers 13 residues. Germline V lookup: CDR1 MDHEN, CDR2 SYDVKM. The V end lost 1 base, the J end lost 10 bases, and 10 bases lay between the germline ends. Here the CDR3 DNA reads TGTGCCAGCAGTTTATTTTACGCGGGAAAACTGTTTTTT. It specifies CASSLFYAGKLFF.

The V and J genes are TRBV30 and TRBJ2-7, with D possibly being TRBD1 (6 bases). Between the trimmed V and J ends, which lost 2 bases and 5 bases, there was a span of 13 bases. The CDR3 is 13 residues long. In germline, CDR1 is GTSNPN, CDR2 SVGIG (reference sequence). The chain's CDR3 is CAWSSLGHHEQYF. CDR3 DNA sequence: TGTGCCTGGAGTTCCCTGGGACACCACGAGCAGTACTTC. Full variable domain (rest looked up from reference TRBV30 and TRBJ2-7): SQTIHQWPATLVQPVGSPLSLECTVEGTSNPNLYWYRQAAGRGLQLLFYSVGIGQISSEVPQNLSASRPQDRQFILSSKKLLLSDSGFYLCAWSSLGHHEQYFGPGTRLTVT.